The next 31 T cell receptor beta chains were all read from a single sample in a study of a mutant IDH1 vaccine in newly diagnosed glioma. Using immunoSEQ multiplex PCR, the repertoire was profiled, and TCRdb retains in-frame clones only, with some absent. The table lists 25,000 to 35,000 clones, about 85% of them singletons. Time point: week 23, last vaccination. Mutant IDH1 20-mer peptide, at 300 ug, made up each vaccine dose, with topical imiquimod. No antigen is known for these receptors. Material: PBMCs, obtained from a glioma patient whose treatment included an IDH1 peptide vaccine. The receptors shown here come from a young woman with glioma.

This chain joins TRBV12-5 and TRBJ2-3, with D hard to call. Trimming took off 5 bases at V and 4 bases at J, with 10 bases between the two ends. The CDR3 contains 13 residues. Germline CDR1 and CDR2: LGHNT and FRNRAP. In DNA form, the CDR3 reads TGTGCTAGTGGTGCCTTCCTAGCAGATACGCAGTATTTT. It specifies CASGAFLADTQYF.

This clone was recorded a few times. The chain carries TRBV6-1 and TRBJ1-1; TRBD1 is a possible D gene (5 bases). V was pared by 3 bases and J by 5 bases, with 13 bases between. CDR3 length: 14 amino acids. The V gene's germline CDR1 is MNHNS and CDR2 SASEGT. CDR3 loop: CASSEQGSVTEAFF. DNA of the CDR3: TGTGCCAGCAGTGAGCAGGGTAGTGTGACTGAAGCTTTCTTT.

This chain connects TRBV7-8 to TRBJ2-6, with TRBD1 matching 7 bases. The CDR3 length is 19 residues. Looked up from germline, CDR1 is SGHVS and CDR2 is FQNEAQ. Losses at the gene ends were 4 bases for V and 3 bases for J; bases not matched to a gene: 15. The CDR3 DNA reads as TGTGCCAGCAGCTACATTCAGGGCAGGGGGTTCTTTGGGGCCAACGTCCTGACTTTC. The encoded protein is CASSYIQGRGFFGANVLTF.

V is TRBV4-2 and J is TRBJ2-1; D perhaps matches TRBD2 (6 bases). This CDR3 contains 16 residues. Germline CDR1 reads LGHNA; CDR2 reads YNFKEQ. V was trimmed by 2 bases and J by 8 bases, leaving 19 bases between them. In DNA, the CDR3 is TGTGCCAGCAGCCAATCACCGGGACTTTACAACGATGAGCAGTTCTTC. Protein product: CASSQSPGLYNDEQFF.

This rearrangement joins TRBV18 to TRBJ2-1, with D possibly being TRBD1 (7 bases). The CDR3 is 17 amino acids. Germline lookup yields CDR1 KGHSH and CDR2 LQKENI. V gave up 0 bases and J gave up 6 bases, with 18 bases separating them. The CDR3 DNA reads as TGTGCCAGCTCACCACCGCAGGGGGGCTACGAGGTCAATGAGCAGTTCTTC. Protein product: CASSPPQGGYEVNEQFF.

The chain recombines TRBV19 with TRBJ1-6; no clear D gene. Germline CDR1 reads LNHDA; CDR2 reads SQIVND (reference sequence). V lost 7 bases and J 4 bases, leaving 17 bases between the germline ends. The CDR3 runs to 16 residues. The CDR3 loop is CASTLHKQEYNSPLHF. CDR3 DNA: TGTGCCAGTACCCTCCATAAACAAGAGTATAATTCACCCCTCCACTTT. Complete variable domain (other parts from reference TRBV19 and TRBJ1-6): DGGITQSPKYLFRKEGQNVTLSCEQNLNHDAMYWYRQDPGQGLRLIYYSQIVNDFQKGDIAEGYSVSREKKESFPLTVTSAQKNPTAFYLCASTLHKQEYNSPLHFGNGTRLTVT.

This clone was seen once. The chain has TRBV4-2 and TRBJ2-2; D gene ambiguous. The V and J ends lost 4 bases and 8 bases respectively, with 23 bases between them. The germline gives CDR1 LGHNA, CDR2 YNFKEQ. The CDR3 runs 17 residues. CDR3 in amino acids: CASSLNNLRILVGELFF. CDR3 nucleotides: TGTGCCAGCAGCCTTAATAATCTCAGGATTCTGGTGGGGGAGCTGTTTTTT.

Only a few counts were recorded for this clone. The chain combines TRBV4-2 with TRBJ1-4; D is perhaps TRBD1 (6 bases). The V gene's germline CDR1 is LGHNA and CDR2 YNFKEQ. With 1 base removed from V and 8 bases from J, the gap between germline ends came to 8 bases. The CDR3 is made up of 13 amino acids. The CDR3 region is CASSQGTVEKLFF. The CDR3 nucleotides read TGTGCCAGCAGCCAAGGGACAGTGGAAAAACTGTTTTTT.

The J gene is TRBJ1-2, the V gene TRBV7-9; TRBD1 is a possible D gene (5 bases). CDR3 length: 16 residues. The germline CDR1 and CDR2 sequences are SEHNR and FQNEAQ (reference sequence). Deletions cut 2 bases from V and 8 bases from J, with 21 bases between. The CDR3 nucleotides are TGTGCCAGCAGCTTAATTCCCGGCGGGGCCGGTTGGGGCTACACCTTC. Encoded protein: CASSLIPGGAGWGYTF. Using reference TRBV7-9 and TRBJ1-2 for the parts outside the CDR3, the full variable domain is DTGVSQNPRHKITKRGQNVTFRCDPISEHNRLYWYRQTLGQGPEFLTYFQNEAQLEKSRLLSDRFSAERPKGSFSTLEIQRTEQGDSAMYLCASSLIPGGAGWGYTFGSGTRLTVV.

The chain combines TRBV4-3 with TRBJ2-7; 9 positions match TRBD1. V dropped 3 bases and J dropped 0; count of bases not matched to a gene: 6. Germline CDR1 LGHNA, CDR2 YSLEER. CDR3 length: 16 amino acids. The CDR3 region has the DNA TGCGCCAGCAGCCACCAACCGGGACAGGGCTCCTACGAGCAGTACTTC. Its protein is CASSHQPGQGSYEQYF.

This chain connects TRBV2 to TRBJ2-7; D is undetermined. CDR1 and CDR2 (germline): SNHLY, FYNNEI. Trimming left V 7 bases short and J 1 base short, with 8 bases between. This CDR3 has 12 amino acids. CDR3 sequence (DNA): TGTGCCAGCAAGGGTAGATCCTACGAGCAGTACTTC. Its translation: CASKGRSYEQYF.

This CDR3 reads CASSPRPVGTDTQYF. CDR3 sequence (DNA): TGTGCCAGCAGCCCGAGGCCGGTGGGCACAGATACGCAGTATTTT. This chain joins TRBV4-2 and TRBJ2-3, with D unclear. The CDR3 loop spans 15 amino acids. CDR1 is LGHNA, CDR2 YNFKEQ, per germline. Between the trimmed V and J ends, which lost 4 bases and 1 base, there was a span of 12 bases.

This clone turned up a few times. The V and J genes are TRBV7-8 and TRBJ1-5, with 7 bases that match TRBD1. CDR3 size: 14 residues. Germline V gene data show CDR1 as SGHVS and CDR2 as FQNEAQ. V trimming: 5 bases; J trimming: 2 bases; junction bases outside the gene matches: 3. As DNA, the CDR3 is TGTGCCAGCAGCCCAGGGACAGGCAATCAGCCCCAGCATTTT. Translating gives CASSPGTGNQPQHF.

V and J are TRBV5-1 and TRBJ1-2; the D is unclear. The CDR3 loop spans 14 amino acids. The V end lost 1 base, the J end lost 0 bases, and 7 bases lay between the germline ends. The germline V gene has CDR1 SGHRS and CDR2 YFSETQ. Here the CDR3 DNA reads TGCGCCAGCAGCTTGCCAAACCCTAACTATGGCTACACCTTC. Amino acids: CASSLPNPNYGYTF.

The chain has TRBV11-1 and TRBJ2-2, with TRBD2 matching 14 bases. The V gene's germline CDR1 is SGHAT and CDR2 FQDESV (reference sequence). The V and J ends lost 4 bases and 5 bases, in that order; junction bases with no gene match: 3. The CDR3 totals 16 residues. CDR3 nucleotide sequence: TGTGCCAGCAGCTACGGGACTAGCGGGGGAACCGGGGAGCTGTTTTTT. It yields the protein CASSYGTSGGTGELFF.

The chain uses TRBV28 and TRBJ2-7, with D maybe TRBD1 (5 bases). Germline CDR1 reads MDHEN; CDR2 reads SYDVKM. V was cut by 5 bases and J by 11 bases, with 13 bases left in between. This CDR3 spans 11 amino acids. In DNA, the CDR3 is TGTGCCAGCAGTCAGACAGTTTTCAAGTACTTC. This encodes CASSQTVFKYF.

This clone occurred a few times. CDR3: CASTPPGDRNYGYTF. DNA of the CDR3: TGTGCCAGTACTCCTCCCGGAGACAGAAACTATGGCTACACCTTC. The chain links TRBV19 to TRBJ1-2; TRBD1 might be the D (5 bases). The germline V gene has CDR1 LNHDA and CDR2 SQIVND (reference sequence). The CDR3 sequence is 15 residues long. V shed 7 bases and J shed 2 bases, with 17 bases lying between them. The entire variable domain, with the rest obtained from reference TRBV19 and TRBJ1-2, is as follows: DGGITQSPKYLFRKEGQNVTLSCEQNLNHDAMYWYRQDPGQGLRLIYYSQIVNDFQKGDIAEGYSVSREKKESFPLTVTSAQKNPTAFYLCASTPPGDRNYGYTFGSGTRLTVV.

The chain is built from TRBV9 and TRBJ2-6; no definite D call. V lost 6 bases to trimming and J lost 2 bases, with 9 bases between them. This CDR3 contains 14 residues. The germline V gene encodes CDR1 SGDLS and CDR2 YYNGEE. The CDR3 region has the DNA TGTGCCAGCAAAGGCGGAGCTGGGGCCAACGTCCTGACTTTC. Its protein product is CASKGGAGANVLTF. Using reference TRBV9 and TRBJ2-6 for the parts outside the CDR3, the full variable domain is DSGVTQTPKHLITATGQRVTLRCSPRSGDLSVYWYQQSLDQGLQFLIQYYNGEERAKGNILERFSAQQFPDLHSELNLSSLELGDSALYFCASKGGAGANVLTFGAGSRLTVL.

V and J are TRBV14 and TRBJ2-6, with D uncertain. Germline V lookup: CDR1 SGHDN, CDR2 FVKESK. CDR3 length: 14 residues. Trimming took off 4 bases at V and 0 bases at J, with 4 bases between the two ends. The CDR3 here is CASSPSSGANVLTF. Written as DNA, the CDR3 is TGTGCCAGCAGCCCCAGCTCTGGGGCCAACGTCCTGACTTTC. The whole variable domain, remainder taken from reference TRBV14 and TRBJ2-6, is EAGVTQFPSHSVIEKGQTVTLRCDPISGHDNLYWYRRVMGKEIKFLLHFVKESKQDESGMPNNRFLAERTGGTYSTLKVQPAELEDSGVYFCASSPSSGANVLTFGAGSRLTVL.

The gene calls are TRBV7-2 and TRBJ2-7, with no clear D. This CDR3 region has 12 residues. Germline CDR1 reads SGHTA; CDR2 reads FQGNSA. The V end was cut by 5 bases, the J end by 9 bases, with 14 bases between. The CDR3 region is CASSPSASRQYF. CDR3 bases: TGTGCCAGCAGCCCCTCGGCGAGTAGGCAGTACTTC.

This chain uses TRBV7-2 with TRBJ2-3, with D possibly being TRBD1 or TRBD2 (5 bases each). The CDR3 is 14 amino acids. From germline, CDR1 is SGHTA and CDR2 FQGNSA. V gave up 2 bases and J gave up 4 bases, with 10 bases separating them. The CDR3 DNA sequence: TGTGCCAGCAGCTTAAGCCAGGGACCAGATACGCAGTATTTT. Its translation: CASSLSQGPDTQYF.

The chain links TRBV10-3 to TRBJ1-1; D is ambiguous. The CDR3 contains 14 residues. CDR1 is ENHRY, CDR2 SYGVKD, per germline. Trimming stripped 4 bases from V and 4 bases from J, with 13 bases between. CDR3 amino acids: CAISGEVAVTEAFF. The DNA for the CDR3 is TGTGCCATCAGTGGAGAGGTAGCGGTCACTGAAGCTTTCTTT.

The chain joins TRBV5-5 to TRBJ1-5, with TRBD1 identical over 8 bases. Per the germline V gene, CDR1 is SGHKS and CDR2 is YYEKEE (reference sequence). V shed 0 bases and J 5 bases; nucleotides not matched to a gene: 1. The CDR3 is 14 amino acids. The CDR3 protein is CASSLGQGYQPQHF. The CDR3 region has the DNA TGTGCCAGCAGCTTGGGACAGGGGTATCAGCCCCAGCATTTT.

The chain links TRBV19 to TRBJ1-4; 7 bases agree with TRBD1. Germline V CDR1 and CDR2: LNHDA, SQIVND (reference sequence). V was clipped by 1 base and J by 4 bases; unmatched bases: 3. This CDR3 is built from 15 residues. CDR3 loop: CASSIGGTDNEKLFF. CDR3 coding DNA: TGTGCCAGTAGTATAGGAGGGACAGATAATGAAAAACTGTTTTTT. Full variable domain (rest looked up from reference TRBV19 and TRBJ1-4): DGGITQSPKYLFRKEGQNVTLSCEQNLNHDAMYWYRQDPGQGLRLIYYSQIVNDFQKGDIAEGYSVSREKKESFPLTVTSAQKNPTAFYLCASSIGGTDNEKLFFGSGTQLSVL.

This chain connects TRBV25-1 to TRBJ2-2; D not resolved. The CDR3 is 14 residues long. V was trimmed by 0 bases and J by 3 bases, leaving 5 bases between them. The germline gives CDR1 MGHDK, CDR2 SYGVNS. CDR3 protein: CASSEYHYTGELFF. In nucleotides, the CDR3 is TGTGCCAGCAGTGAATATCATTACACCGGGGAGCTGTTTTTT.

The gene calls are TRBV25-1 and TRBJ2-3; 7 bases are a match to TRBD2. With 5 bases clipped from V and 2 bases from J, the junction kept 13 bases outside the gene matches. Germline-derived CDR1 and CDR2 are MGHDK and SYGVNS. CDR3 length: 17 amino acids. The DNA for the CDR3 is TGTGCCAGCAGTCCTAGGAGGTCTAGCGGACACACAGATACGCAGTATTTT. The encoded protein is CASSPRRSSGHTDTQYF.

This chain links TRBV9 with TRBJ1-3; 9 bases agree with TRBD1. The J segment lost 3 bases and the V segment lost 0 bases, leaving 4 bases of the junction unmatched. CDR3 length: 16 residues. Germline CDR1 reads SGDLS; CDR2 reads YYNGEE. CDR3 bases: TGTGCCAGCAGCGTAGCTGGACAGGGGAATGGAAACACCATATATTTT. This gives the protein CASSVAGQGNGNTIYF.

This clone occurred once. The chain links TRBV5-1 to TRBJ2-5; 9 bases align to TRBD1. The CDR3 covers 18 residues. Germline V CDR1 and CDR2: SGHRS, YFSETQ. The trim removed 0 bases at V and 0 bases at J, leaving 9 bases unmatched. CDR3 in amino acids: CASSLAPGQGRYQETQYF. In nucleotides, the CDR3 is TGCGCCAGCAGCTTGGCCCCGGGACAGGGCAGGTACCAAGAGACCCAGTACTTC.

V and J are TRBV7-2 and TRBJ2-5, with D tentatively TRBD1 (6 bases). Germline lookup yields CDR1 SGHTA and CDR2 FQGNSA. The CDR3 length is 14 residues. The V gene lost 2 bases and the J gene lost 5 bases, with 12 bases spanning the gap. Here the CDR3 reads CASSLQGLGETQYF. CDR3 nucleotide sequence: TGTGCCAGCAGCTTACAGGGGCTGGGGGAGACCCAGTACTTC. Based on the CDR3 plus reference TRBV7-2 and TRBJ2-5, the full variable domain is GAGVSQSPSNKVTEKGKDVELRCDPISGHTALYWYRQSLGQGLEFLIYFQGNSAPDKSGLPSDRFSAERTGGSVSTLTIQRTQQEDSAVYLCASSLQGLGETQYFGPGTRLLVL.

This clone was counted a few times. CDR3 sequence reads: CASNPGWANEKLFF. DNA of the CDR3: TGTGCCAGCAACCCAGGGTGGGCTAATGAAAAACTGTTTTTT. The V gene is TRBV6-1, the J gene TRBJ1-4; a possible D gene is TRBD1 (5 bases). CDR1 MNHNS and CDR2 SASEGT come from the germline V gene. The CDR3 is 14 residues long. The V end was cut by 7 bases, the J end by 3 bases, with 12 bases between.

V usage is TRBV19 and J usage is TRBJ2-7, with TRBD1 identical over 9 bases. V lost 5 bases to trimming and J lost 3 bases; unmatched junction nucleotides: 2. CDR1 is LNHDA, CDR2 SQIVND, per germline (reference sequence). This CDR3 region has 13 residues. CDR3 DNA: TGTGCCAGTAGTGCGGGACAGGGCTACGAGCAGTACTTC. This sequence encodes CASSAGQGYEQYF.